The T cell receptor (beta chain) described here comes from a study of control samples from healthy donors and cancer patients. Sequencing was performed with immunoSEQ multiplex PCR; in TCRdb, only in-frame clones are kept and a portion is missing. Of over 50,000 clones listed, 75% to 90% are singletons. Looked up from germline, CDR1 is KGHSH and CDR2 is LQKENI. The CDR3 contains 15 residues. The ends were cut back, 3 bases at V and 0 bases at J, with 9 bases in the middle. Source material: blood. The chain recombines TRBV18 with TRBJ1-3; TRBD1 might be the D (5 bases). The receptor was derived from a man between 65 and 85 years old in good health. The CDR3 protein is CASSPGHFSGNTIYF. The DNA for the CDR3 is TGTGCCAGCTCACCCGGACATTTCTCTGGAAACACCATATATTTT.